This T cell receptor beta chain appears in the sequencing data of a study of patients and donors after allogeneic stem cell transplantation (dated by TCRdb to about 2020). Libraries came from RT-PCR. Instrument on record: NextSeq 550. TCRdb trimmed the raw reads at Q25, called clones with MiXCR and kept productive beta chains. Duplicate CDR3 protein sequences are folded into a single record with the most common DNA and genes. This sample holds over 130,000 distinct CDR3 sequences; approximately 35% were observed only once. The top ten hold about 50% of the sample. The cysteine opens and the phenylalanine closes a CDR3 of 15 amino acids. The retained sequence is limited to the CDR3, 45 bases, with the frame set at the first base. CDR1 and CDR2, per the germline V gene, are KGHSH and LQKENI. V loses 2 bases, J loses 6 bases, and the germline ends lie 17 bases apart. This clonotype has more than one count but fewer than ten. No antigen is known for it. There are no base qualities to consult, and no much larger clone falls within one base.

Input material: blood, either unsorted or a sorted T cell fraction (not recorded which). Here the chain combines TRBV18 and TRBJ2-7; the D gene lacks a confident call. The TCR originated in a human donor who was either an allogeneic HSCT recipient or a stem cell or donor lymphocyte infusion donor (not recorded which). It is not recorded whose cells these are; they may come from a transplant donor. The base sequence is TGTGCCAGCTCACCAGGGCAACCACGACTGGGCGAGCAGTACTTC. Its product reads: CASSPGQPRLGEQYF.